This TCR beta chain is drawn from a study of T-cell memory formation after mild COVID-19. The overall study: Largely donor-specific sequence clusters came from two donors.

Worth noting for this clonotype: Its cognate antigen is unknown.

Each CDR3 protein is one row after TCRdb ran MiXCR on the 5' RACE reads. The data contain some 350,000 distinct CDR3 sequences, 10% to 15% of them singletons. The CDR3 extends over 11 amino acids. Germline lookup yields CDR1 SQVTM and CDR2 ANQGSEA. V gave up 5 bases and J gave up 4 bases, with 6 bases separating them. Study findings and constraints: Contracting clones from day 15 to 85 showed balanced CD4/CD8; later expanders favored CD4+. CD4+ contracting clones were found mainly in CM and EM, and CD8+ ones in EMRA.

This chain uses TRBV29-1 with TRBJ2-1; D may be TRBD2 (5 bases). Material for sequencing was PBMCs or a T cell subset sorted from them (not recorded which). This receptor was taken from a man aged 18 to 30 who had mild COVID-19 (a few samples of this study predate the infection). Cell type and time point are not known. This CDR3 is CSVSGYNEQFF. In nucleotides, the CDR3 is TGCAGCGTTTCGGGGTACAATGAGCAGTTCTTC.